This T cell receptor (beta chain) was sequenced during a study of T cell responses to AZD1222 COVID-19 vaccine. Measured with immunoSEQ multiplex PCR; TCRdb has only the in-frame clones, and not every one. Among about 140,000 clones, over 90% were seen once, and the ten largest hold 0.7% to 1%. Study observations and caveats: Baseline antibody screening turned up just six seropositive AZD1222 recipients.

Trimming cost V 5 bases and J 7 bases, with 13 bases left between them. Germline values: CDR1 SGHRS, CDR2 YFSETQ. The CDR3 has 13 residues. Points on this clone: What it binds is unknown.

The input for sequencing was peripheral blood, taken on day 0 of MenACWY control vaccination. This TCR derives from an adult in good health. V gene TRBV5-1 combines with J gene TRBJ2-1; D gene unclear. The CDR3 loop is CASRANSRNEQFF. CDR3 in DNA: TGCGCCAGCAGAGCGAACTCTAGGAATGAGCAGTTCTTC.